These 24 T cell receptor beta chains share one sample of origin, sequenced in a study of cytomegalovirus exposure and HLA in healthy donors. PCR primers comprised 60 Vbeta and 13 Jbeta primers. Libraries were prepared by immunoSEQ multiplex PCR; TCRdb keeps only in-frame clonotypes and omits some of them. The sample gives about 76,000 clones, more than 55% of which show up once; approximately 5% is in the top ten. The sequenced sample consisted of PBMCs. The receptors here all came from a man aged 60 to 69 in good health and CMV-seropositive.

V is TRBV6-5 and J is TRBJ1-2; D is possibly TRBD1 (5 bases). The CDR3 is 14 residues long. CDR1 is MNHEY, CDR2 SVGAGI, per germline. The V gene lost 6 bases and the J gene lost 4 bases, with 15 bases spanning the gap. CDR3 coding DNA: TGTGCCAGCAGCTCAGGACTAGGGGCCTATGGCTACACCTTC. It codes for CASSSGLGAYGYTF.

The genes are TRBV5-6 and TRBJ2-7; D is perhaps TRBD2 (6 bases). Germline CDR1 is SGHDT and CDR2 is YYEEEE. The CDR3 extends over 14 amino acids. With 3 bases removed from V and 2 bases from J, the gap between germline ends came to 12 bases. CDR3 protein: CASSSPGGAYEQYF. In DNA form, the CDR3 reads TGTGCCAGCAGCTCCCCCGGAGGGGCCTACGAGCAGTACTTC.

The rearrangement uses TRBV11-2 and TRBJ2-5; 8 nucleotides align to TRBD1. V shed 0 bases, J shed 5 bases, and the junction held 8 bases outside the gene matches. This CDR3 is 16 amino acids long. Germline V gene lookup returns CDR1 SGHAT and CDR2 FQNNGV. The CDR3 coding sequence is TGTGCCAGCAGCTTAGAAGGGTCCAGGGGGCCGGAGACCCAGTACTTC. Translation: CASSLEGSRGPETQYF. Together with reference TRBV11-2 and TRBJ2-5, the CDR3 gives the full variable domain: EAGVAQSPRYKIIEKRQSVAFWCNPISGHATLYWYQQILGQGPKLLIQFQNNGVVDDSQLPKDRFSAERLKGVDSTLKIQPAKLEDSAVYLCASSLEGSRGPETQYFGPGTRLLVL.

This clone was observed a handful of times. In DNA form, the CDR3 reads TGCGCCAGCAGACCCGGTTTTACTGAAGCTTTCTTT. This encodes CASRPGFTEAFF. The V call is TRBV10-2, the J call TRBJ1-1; no firm D call. The CDR3 has 12 residues. Germline loops: CDR1 WSHSY, CDR2 SAAADI. V lost 6 bases, J lost 5 bases, and 10 bases lay in between.

The CDR3 here is CASQIIPGHLNQPQHF. The CDR3 DNA reads TGTGCCAGTCAGATTATACCGGGACACCTCAATCAGCCCCAGCATTTT. The chain links TRBV19 to TRBJ1-5, with TRBD1 as a possible D gene (6 bases). The CDR3 sequence is 16 residues long. Trimming removed 8 bases from V and 3 bases from J, with 20 bases in between. The V gene's germline CDR1 is LNHDA and CDR2 SQIVND (reference sequence).

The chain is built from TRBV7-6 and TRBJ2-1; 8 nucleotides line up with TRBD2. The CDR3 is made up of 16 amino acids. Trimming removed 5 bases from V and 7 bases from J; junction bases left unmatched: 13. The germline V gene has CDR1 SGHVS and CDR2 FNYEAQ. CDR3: CASSAGTRVGRNEQFF. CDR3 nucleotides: TGTGCCAGCAGCGCCGGGACTAGAGTCGGTAGGAATGAGCAGTTCTTC. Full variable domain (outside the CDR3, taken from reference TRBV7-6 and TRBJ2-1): GAGVSQSPRYKVTKRGQDVALRCDPISGHVSLYWYRQALGQGPEFLTYFNYEAQQDKSGLPNDRFSAERPEGSISTLTIQRTEQRDSAMYRCASSAGTRVGRNEQFFGPGTRLTVL.

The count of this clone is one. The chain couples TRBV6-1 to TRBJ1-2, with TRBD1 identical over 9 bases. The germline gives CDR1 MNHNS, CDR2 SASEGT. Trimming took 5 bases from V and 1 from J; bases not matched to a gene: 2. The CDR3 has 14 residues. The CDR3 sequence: CASSPGQGNYGYTF. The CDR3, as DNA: TGTGCCAGCAGTCCGGGACAGGGTAACTATGGCTACACCTTC.

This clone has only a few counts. The CDR3 here is CASSLSGNSEQYF. Written as DNA, the CDR3 is TGCGCCAGCAGTTTGTCAGGGAATAGCGAGCAGTACTTC. The chain employs TRBV10-2 and TRBJ2-7; a possible D gene is TRBD1 (5 bases). Germline CDR1 is WSHSY and CDR2 is SAAADI. Trimming stripped 5 bases from V and 6 bases from J, with 14 bases between. The CDR3 runs to 13 residues.

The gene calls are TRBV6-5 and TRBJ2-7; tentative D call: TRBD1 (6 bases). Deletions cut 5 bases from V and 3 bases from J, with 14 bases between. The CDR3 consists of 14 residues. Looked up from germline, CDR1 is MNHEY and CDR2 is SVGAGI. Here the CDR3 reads CASSINDRYYEQYF. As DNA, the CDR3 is TGTGCCAGCAGTATTAATGACAGGTACTACGAGCAGTACTTC.

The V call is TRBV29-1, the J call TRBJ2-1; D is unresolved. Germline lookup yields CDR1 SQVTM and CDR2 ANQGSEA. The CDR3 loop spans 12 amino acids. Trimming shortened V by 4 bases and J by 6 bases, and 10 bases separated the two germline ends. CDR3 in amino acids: CSVVSAINEQFF. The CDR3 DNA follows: TGCAGCGTTGTTAGTGCCATCAATGAGCAGTTCTTC.

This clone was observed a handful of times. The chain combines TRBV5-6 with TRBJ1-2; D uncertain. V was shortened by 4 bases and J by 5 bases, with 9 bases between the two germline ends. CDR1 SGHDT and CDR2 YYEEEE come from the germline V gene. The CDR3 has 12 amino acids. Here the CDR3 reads CASSTGLYGYTF. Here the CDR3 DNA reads TGTGCCAGCAGCACCGGACTGTATGGCTACACCTTC.

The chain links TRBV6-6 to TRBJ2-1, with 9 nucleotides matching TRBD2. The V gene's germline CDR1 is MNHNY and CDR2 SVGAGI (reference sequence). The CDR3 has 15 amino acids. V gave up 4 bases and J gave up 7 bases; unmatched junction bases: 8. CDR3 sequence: CASSLAGAFGNEQFF. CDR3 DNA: TGTGCCAGCAGTTTAGCGGGGGCGTTCGGGAATGAGCAGTTCTTC.

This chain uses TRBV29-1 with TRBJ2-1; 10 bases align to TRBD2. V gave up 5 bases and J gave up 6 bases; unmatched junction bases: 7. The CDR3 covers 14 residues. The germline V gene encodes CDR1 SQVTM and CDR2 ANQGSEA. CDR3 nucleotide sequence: TGCAGCGTTTCCAGGACTAGCGGCCGCAATGAGCAGTTCTTC. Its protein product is CSVSRTSGRNEQFF.

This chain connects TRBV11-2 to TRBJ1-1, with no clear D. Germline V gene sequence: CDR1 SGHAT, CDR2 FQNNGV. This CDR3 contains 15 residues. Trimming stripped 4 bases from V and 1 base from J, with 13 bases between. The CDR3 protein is CASSSRLTENTEAFF. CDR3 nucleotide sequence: TGTGCCAGCAGCTCCCGACTAACAGAGAACACTGAAGCTTTCTTT.

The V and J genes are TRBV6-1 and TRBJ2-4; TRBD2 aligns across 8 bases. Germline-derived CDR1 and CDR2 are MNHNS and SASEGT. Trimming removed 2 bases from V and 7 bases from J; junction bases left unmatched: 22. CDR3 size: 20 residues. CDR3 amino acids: CASSEPWDSASGSRVNIQYF. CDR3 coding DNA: TGTGCCAGCAGTGAACCCTGGGATTCGGCTAGCGGGTCCCGCGTGAACATTCAGTACTTC.

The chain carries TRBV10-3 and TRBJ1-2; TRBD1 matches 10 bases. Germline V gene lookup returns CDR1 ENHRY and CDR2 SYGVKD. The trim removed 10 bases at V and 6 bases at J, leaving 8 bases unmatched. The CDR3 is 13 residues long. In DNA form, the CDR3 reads TGTGCCAGCGCCGGGACAGGGGCCGATGGCTACACCTTC. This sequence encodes CASAGTGADGYTF.

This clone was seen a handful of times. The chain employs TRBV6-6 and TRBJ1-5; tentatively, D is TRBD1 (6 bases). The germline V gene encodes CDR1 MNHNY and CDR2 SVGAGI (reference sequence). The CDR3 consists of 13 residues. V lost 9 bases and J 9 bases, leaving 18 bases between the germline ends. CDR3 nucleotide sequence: TGTGCCAGTCGAGGGGGGGAGGGTCGGCCCCAGCATTTT. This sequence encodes CASRGGEGRPQHF.

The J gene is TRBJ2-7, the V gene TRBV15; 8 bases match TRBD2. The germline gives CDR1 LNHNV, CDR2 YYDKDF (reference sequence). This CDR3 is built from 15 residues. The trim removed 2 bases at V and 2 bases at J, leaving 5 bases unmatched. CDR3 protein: CATSRRVAGTYEQYF. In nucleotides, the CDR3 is TGTGCCACCAGCAGAAGGGTAGCGGGGACCTACGAGCAGTACTTC.

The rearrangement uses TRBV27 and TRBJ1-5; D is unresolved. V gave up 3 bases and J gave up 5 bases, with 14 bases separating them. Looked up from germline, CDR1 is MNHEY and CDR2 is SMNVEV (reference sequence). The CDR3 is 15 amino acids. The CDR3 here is CASSLYDGYDQPQHF. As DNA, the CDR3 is TGTGCCAGCAGTTTGTACGACGGGTATGATCAGCCCCAGCATTTT.

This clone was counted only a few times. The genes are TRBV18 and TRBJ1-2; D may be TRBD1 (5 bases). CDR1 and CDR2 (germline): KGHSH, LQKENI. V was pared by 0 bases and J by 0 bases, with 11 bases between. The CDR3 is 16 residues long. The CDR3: CASSPPLTATNYGYTF. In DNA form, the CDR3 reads TGTGCCAGCTCACCACCGTTGACAGCTACTAACTATGGCTACACCTTC.

The CDR3 bases are TGCGCCAGCAGCTTGATCCCGGGGGGAGATAATTCACCCCTCCACTTT. Its translation: CASSLIPGGDNSPLHF. The chain employs TRBV5-1 and TRBJ1-6; possibly TRBD1 for D (5 bases). CDR1 is SGHRS and CDR2 is YFSETQ in the germline V gene. The ends were cut back, 1 base at V and 5 bases at J, with 13 bases in the middle. This CDR3 region has 16 residues.

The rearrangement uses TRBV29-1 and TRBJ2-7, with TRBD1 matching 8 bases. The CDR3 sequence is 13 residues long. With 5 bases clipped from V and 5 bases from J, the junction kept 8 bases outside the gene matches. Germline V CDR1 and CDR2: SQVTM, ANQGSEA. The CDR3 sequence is CSVTRTGKDEQYF. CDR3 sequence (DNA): TGCAGCGTTACCCGGACAGGGAAGGACGAGCAGTACTTC.

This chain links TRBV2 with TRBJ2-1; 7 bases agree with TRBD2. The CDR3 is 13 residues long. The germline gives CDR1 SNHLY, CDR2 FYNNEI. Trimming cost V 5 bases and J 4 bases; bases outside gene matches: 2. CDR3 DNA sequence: TGTGCCAGCAGTAGCGGGGCTTACAATGAGCAGTTCTTC. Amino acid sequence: CASSSGAYNEQFF.

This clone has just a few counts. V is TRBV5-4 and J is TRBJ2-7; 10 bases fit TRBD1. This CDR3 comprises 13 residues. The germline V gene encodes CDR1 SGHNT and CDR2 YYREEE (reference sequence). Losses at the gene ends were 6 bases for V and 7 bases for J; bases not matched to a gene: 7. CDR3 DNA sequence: TGTGCCAGCACCTGGGAGGGACAGGGGGAGCAGTACTTC. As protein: CASTWEGQGEQYF.